Listed below are T cell receptor beta chains from one sample, sequenced in a study of read filtering for tumor transcriptome and immune sequencing. One entry per CDR3 protein results from TCRdb running MiXCR on the reads. The sample yields around 50,000 distinct CDR3 sequences, approximately 22% seen once. The sample comprised a population of CD138-negative cells sorted from bone marrow. The receptor set was obtained from a donor at least 40 years old with multiple myeloma. The CDR3 runs from the conserved cysteine through the conserved F or W. Fields, in order: D gene, V gene, J gene, clone size, CDR3 DNA, CDR3 protein. A D gene is named only where the DNA matches it firmly. Clone size is stated in some rows and not others, as once, few, many or a class when expanded.

>.|TRBV5-1|TRBJ1-6|many
TGCGCCAGCAGCCCGGACAGCTCACCCCTCCACTTT
CASSPDSSPLHF
>.|TRBV5-6|TRBJ2-1|medium-sized
TGTGCCAGCAACAATCCCTTCGACAATGAGCAGTTCTTC
CASNNPFDNEQFF
>.|TRBV29-1|TRBJ2-5|many
TGCAGCGTTGGGGCTAGCACAGAGACCCAGTACTTC
CSVGASTETQYF
>.|TRBV28|TRBJ1-2|many
TGTGCCAGCAGTTCGATGGACAGAAACTATGGCTACACCTTC
CASSSMDRNYGYTF
>TRBD1|TRBV5-8|TRBJ1-2|.
TGTGCCAGCAGCCAACTGGGACAGAACTATGACTACACCTTC
CASSQLGQNYDYTF
>.|TRBV19|TRBJ2-1|many
TGTGCCAGTAGTATCCCATACGGAGAGCAGTTCTTC
CASSIPYGEQFF
>.|TRBV28|TRBJ2-7|.
TGTGCCAGCAGTTTATTCTCCCAGGGCAATTACGAGCAGTACTTC
CASSLFSQGNYEQYF
>TRBD2|TRBV5-1|TRBJ2-1|many
TGCGCCAGCAGCCCAGGCCTAGCGGGAGTGCACAATGAGCAGTTCTTC
CASSPGLAGVHNEQFF
>.|TRBV21-1|TRBJ2-5|many
TGTGCCACCGAAGAGATGGGGTGTCGTGAACTCAGGTCATGCCCCCAAGAGACCCAGTACTTC
CATEEMGCRELRSCPQETQYF
>.|TRBV18|TRBJ1-4|.
TGTGCCAGCTCACCGACGACGAGAGGGGAAAAACTGTTTTTT
CASSPTTRGEKLFF
>.|TRBV15|TRBJ2-1|.
TGTGCCACCAGCACGGGACTGCGTAACAATGAGCACTTCTTC
CATSTGLRNNEHFF
>.|TRBV6-1|TRBJ2-1|.
TGTGCCAGCAGTGAAGGAAGCGGAATTATTAGGAAGCAGTTCTTC
CASSEGSGIIRKQFF
>TRBD2|TRBV13|TRBJ2-1|many
TGTGCCAGCAGCTTAGATTTCGGGACTAGCGGTAATAGAGCTTACAATGAGCAGTTCTTC
CASSLDFGTSGNRAYNEQFF
>.|TRBV9|TRBJ2-1|medium-sized
TGTGCCAGCAGCCCCCGACAGAGCTCCTACAATGAGCAGTTCTTC
CASSPRQSSYNEQFF
>.|TRBV29-1|TRBJ1-2|many
TGCAGCGTTGGGGAAAACTATGGCTACACCTTC
CSVGENYGYTF
>.|TRBV20-1|TRBJ2-7|.
TGCAGTGCTTGGGCCCGGGGAGAGCAGTACTTC
CSAWARGEQYF
>.|TRBV29-1|TRBJ2-2|many
TGCAGCGTTGAGTCCGGATACACCGGGGAGCTGTTTTTT
CSVESGYTGELFF
>TRBD1|TRBV5-4|TRBJ2-3|.
TGTGCCAGCAGCCCCGACAGGGCCCCTAGCACAGATACGCAGTATTTT
CASSPDRAPSTDTQYF
>.|TRBV20-1|TRBJ2-7|many
TGCAGTGCTAGTGGACCCGGGGAGAGCTCCTACGAGCAGTACTTC
CSASGPGESSYEQYF
>.|TRBV7-9|TRBJ2-1|medium-sized
TGTGCCAGCAGCCGCGACAGTGAGCAGTTCTTC
CASSRDSEQFF
>.|TRBV7-6|TRBJ1-1|few
TGTGCCAGCAGCGTCTATCTTCGGGGCGCGGACACTGAAGCTTTCTTT
CASSVYLRGADTEAFF
>.|TRBV24-1|TRBJ2-5|few
TGTGCCACCAGTGACCCCGGGACTGAGCAAGAGACCCAGTACTTC
CATSDPGTEQETQYF
>.|TRBV24-1|TRBJ1-5|.
TGTGCCACCAGTGATTACAAGAGCAATCAGCCCCAGCATTTT
CATSDYKSNQPQHF
>TRBD2|TRBV7-3|TRBJ2-1|many
TGTGCCAGCAGTATATCTAGCGGAGCCCCCAATGAGCAGTTCTTC
CASSISSGAPNEQFF
>TRBD1|TRBV28|TRBJ2-7|many
TGTGCCAGCAGTTTATCCTTACCCCGACAGGGGAGGTTATACGAGCAGTACTTC
CASSLSLPRQGRLYEQYF
>.|TRBV4-1|TRBJ1-2|few
TGCGCCAGCAGCCACCCCCATATGGCAGGACGTAATGGCTACACCTTC
CASSHPHMAGRNGYTF
>TRBD1|TRBV5-5|TRBJ2-5|many
TGTGCCAGCAGCCGGCCGGGACAGGGGCAGGGGGAGACCCAGTACTTC
CASSRPGQGQGETQYF
>.|TRBV5-1|TRBJ2-5|few
TGCGCCAGCAGCTTGGCCCAAGGGGGACAAGAGACCCAGTACTTC
CASSLAQGGQETQYF
>.|TRBV6-1|TRBJ2-3|few
TGTGCCAGCAGTCCCCAGGGGTGGGCAGATACGCAGTATTTT
CASSPQGWADTQYF
>.|TRBV11-2|TRBJ1-4|many
TGTGCCAGCAACCCACGACTGGGTGGGACATCGATATCTGAAAAACTGTTTTTT
CASNPRLGGTSISEKLFF
>TRBD1|TRBV5-1|TRBJ1-5|many
TGCGCCAGCAGCCCCCGGGACAGTAGCACTCAGCCCCAGCATTTT
CASSPRDSSTQPQHF
>.|TRBV5-1|TRBJ2-4|.
TGCGCCAGCAGCGCGGACAGCTTAGCCAAAAACATTCAGTACTTC
CASSADSLAKNIQYF
>.|TRBV28|TRBJ1-5|few
TGTGCCAGCAGCCGGTGGATGCAGGGAGGCAATCAGCCCCAGCATTTT
CASSRWMQGGNQPQHF
>.|TRBV28|TRBJ1-5|many
TGTGCCAGCACCCACGGGACAAACAATCAGCCCCAGCATTTT
CASTHGTNNQPQHF
>TRBD1|TRBV12-3/TRBV12-4|TRBJ2-2|many
TGTGCCAGCAGGGACAGGGGTGATGGCGGGGAGCTGTTTTTT
CASRDRGDGGELFF
>.|TRBV11-2|TRBJ1-3|.
TGTGCCAGCAGCTCACGACCTGGAGGAGGAAACACCATATATTTT
CASSSRPGGGNTIYF
>.|TRBV18|TRBJ2-7|.
TGTGCCAGCTCACCCAACGGGCCCTACGAGCAGTACTTC
CASSPNGPYEQYF
>.|TRBV6-5|TRBJ2-7|many
TGTGCCAGCAGTTACTCCAGGGCCCTCTCCTACGAGCAGTACTTC
CASSYSRALSYEQYF
>TRBD2|TRBV12-3/TRBV12-4|TRBJ2-1|.
TGTGCCAGCAGTTTATCGGGACTATCGGCATATGAGCAGTTCTTC
CASSLSGLSAYEQFF
>.|TRBV5-1|TRBJ2-2|many
TGCGCCAGCAGCCCCCGGAGGGTAGAGACCGGGGAGCTGTTTTTT
CASSPRRVETGELFF
>TRBD2|TRBV6-9|TRBJ2-3|many
TGTGCCAGCAGTGGCGGGACTAGCGGGGCGGAAGATACGCAGTATTTT
CASSGGTSGAEDTQYF
>TRBD1|TRBV7-9|TRBJ2-7|.
TGTACCAGCAGCGCCCGGGACAGGCTCCTTTACGAGCAGTACTTC
CTSSARDRLLYEQYF
>.|TRBV29-1|TRBJ2-2|.
TGCAGCGTTGAGCCTGGGAACACCGGGGAGCTGTTTTTT
CSVEPGNTGELFF
>TRBD1|TRBV20-1|TRBJ1-5|.
TGCAGTGCTAGAGATCGTGACAGGGGGTTTCAGCCCCAGCATTTT
CSARDRDRGFQPQHF
>.|TRBV12-3/TRBV12-4|TRBJ1-3|few
TGTGCCAGCAGATTGACCGGGACCTCTGGAAACACCATATATTTT
CASRLTGTSGNTIYF
>TRBD1|TRBV5-4|TRBJ2-4|many
TGTGCCAGCAGCTTGAAGAGGACAGGAGGAATTATTCAGTACTTC
CASSLKRTGGIIQYF
>.|TRBV10-3|TRBJ1-4|many
TGTGCCATCAGTCCACAGGCCACGGGGGGAGAAAAACTGTTTTTT
CAISPQATGGEKLFF
>.|TRBV11-2|TRBJ1-5|many
TGTGCCAGCAGCTTCGATGGGGGCAATCAGCCCCAGCATTTT
CASSFDGGNQPQHF
>.|TRBV5-1|TRBJ2-5|many
TGCGCCAGCAGCACCGGGACGGAAGAAGAGACCCAGTACTTC
CASSTGTEEETQYF
>TRBD2|TRBV20-1|TRBJ2-7|many
TGCAGTGCTCGAATTTCGGGACTAGTTGGCGAGCAGTACTTC
CSARISGLVGEQYF